Presented here are 18 T cell receptor beta chains from one specimen sequenced in a study of T cells in Graves' hyperthyroidism and ophthalmopathy. The TCR beta CDR3 regions underwent amplification using RNA transcripts as the source. TCR CDR3 underwent first-round RT-PCR with the HTBI primer set. Each CDR3 protein gets one entry after TCRdb re-called the multiplex PCR reads with MiXCR. The data contain 350,000 to 500,000 distinct CDR3 sequences, 12% to 15% of them singletons. The sequencing input was blood. The receptors derive from a woman aged 18-29 years with Graves' hyperthyroidism.

This clonotype was observed at least ten times. The CDR3 DNA is TGTGCCAGCAGTGACCTAGATAGCGGGGATCACAATGAGCAGTTCTTC. Its translation is CASSDLDSGDHNEQFF. The chain uses TRBV6-4 and TRBJ2-1, with 8 bases matching TRBD2. Germline V gene lookup returns CDR1 MRHNA and CDR2 SNTAGT. The CDR3 consists of 16 residues. V lost 2 bases, J lost 5 bases, and 8 bases stayed unmatched.

This clonotype appeared many times. The chain recombines TRBV20-1 with TRBJ2-5, with 8 bases fitting TRBD1. The CDR3 covers 15 residues. V lost 3 bases, J lost 4 bases, and 10 bases stayed unmatched. Germline V gene data show CDR1 as DFQATT and CDR2 as SNEGSKA (reference sequence). The CDR3 protein is CSASHVGTGRETQYF. The CDR3 DNA reads TGCAGTGCTAGTCACGTTGGGACAGGACGAGAGACCCAGTACTTC.

The chain is built from TRBV18 and TRBJ1-1; D is unclear. Per germline, CDR1 KGHSH and CDR2 LQKENI. The V end lost 2 bases, the J end lost 7 bases, and 11 bases lay between the germline ends. This CDR3 has 13 amino acids. The CDR3 bases are TGTGCCAGCTCACCAAACCTGCAGTTTGAAGCTTTCTTT. Encoded protein: CASSPNLQFEAFF.

This clonotype was detected many times. The genes are TRBV4-1 and TRBJ2-3; weak D call: TRBD2 (5 bases). Germline V lookup: CDR1 MGHRA, CDR2 YSYEKL. The V end was cut by 4 bases, the J end by 2 bases, with 22 bases between. The CDR3 loop spans 18 amino acids. The CDR3 region is CASSRELPGRWPTDTQYF. CDR3 nucleotide sequence: TGCGCCAGCAGCCGCGAACTGCCGGGAAGGTGGCCCACAGATACGCAGTATTTT.

V usage is TRBV7-8 and J usage is TRBJ2-3; 10 nucleotides line up with TRBD2. This CDR3 has 16 residues. The germline CDR1 and CDR2 sequences are SGHVS and FQNEAQ. Trimming took 4 bases from V and 4 from J; bases not matched to a gene: 8. This chain's CDR3 is CASSSGSGRLADTQYF. The CDR3 bases are TGTGCCAGCAGCTCGGGTAGCGGGAGGTTGGCAGATACGCAGTATTTT.

This clonotype has at least ten counts. The chain is built from TRBV20-1 and TRBJ2-5; 11 positions match TRBD2. This CDR3 region has 16 residues. Germline V gives CDR1 DFQATT, CDR2 SNEGSKA (reference sequence). Losses at the gene ends were 1 base for V and 7 bases for J; bases not matched to a gene: 11. CDR3 nucleotides: TGCAGTGCTAGAGGGCTTTTCCCCGGGACTAGCGGGACCCAGTACTTC. The encoded protein is CSARGLFPGTSGTQYF.

This clonotype was recorded many times. This chain joins TRBV20-1 and TRBJ2-2, with D maybe TRBD2 (6 bases). There are 14 residues in the CDR3. V was cut by 0 bases and J by 1 base, with 6 bases left in between. The germline CDR1 and CDR2 sequences are DFQATT and SNEGSKA (reference sequence). CDR3 in amino acids: CSARERENTGELFF. The CDR3 region has the DNA TGCAGTGCTAGAGAGCGGGAGAACACCGGGGAGCTGTTTTTT.

This clonotype was found a few times. J is TRBJ2-6 and V is TRBV27; 8 bases match TRBD1. Per the germline V gene, CDR1 is MNHEY and CDR2 is SMNVEV (reference sequence). The CDR3 extends over 15 amino acids. Unmatched junction bases numbered 3, after V lost 6 bases and J lost 2 bases. CDR3 loop: CASSWTGTGANVLTF. In DNA, the CDR3 is TGTGCCAGCAGCTGGACAGGGACTGGGGCCAACGTCCTGACTTTC.

This clonotype showed up many times. This chain joins TRBV9 and TRBJ2-4; D perhaps matches TRBD1 (6 bases). The CDR3 is 14 amino acids. V was cut by 3 bases and J by 0 bases, with 7 bases left in between. Germline V CDR1 and CDR2: SGDLS, YYNGEE. The CDR3 sequence is CASSGGGAKNIQYF. The CDR3 DNA is TGTGCCAGCAGCGGAGGGGGAGCCAAAAACATTCAGTACTTC.

This clonotype was picked up many times. J is TRBJ1-1 and V is TRBV6-2 or TRBV6-3; D gene uncertain. Germline assignment: CDR1 MNHEY and CDR2 SVGEGT. The V gene lost 3 bases and the J gene lost 2 bases, with 16 bases spanning the gap. The CDR3 runs 16 residues. DNA of the CDR3: TGTGCCAGCAGTTATCACGCCCGGACGAGAAACACTGAAGCTTTCTTT. Translation: CASSYHARTRNTEAFF.

This clonotype showed up many times. V and J are TRBV20-1 and TRBJ1-1; D is ambiguous. Deletions cut 1 base from V and 5 bases from J, with 11 bases between. The CDR3 loop spans 13 amino acids. The germline V gene encodes CDR1 DFQATT and CDR2 SNEGSKA (reference sequence). The CDR3 protein is CSARAGGETEAFF. The CDR3 coding sequence is TGCAGTGCTAGAGCGGGCGGGGAAACTGAAGCTTTCTTT.

Many counts were recorded for this clonotype. In nucleotides, the CDR3 is TGCAGTGCTAGTGCTAGCGGGGAAAGCACAGATACGCAGTATTTT. As protein: CSASASGESTDTQYF. The chain is built from TRBV20-1 and TRBJ2-3, with 9 bases lining up with TRBD2. The CDR3 sequence is 15 residues long. Germline CDR1 and CDR2: DFQATT and SNEGSKA (reference sequence). V dropped 3 bases and J dropped 0; count of bases not matched to a gene: 4.

There are many counts of this clonotype. The V call is TRBV3-1, the J call TRBJ2-7; D gene uncertain. Germline assignment: CDR1 LGHDT and CDR2 YNNKEL (reference sequence). V lost 1 base to trimming and J lost 5 bases, with 12 bases between them. The length of the CDR3 is 14 residues. CDR3 nucleotides: TGTGCCAGCAGCCAAGCGCACGGTTCGAACGAGCAGTACTTC. As protein: CASSQAHGSNEQYF.

This clonotype was observed many times. V gene TRBV5-5 combines with J gene TRBJ2-7; D may be TRBD1 or TRBD2 (5 bases each). Trimming pared 4 bases from V and 2 bases from J, leaving 13 bases between. This CDR3 contains 14 residues. The germline gives CDR1 SGHKS, CDR2 YYEKEE (reference sequence). CDR3 DNA sequence: TGTGCCAGCAGCCGATACGGGACGACCTACGAGCAGTACTTC. Translating gives CASSRYGTTYEQYF.

This sequence joins TRBV6-1 and TRBJ2-2; TRBD2 matches at 10 bases. This CDR3 has 16 residues. With 6 bases clipped from V and 1 base from J, the junction kept 5 bases outside the gene matches. CDR1 MNHNS and CDR2 SASEGT come from the germline V gene. In nucleotides, the CDR3 is TGTGCCAGCAGCCAAATAGCGGGAGGGAACACCGGGGAGCTGTTTTTT. Encoded protein: CASSQIAGGNTGELFF.

This clonotype was counted at least ten times. The V call is TRBV6-1, the J call TRBJ1-2; D is unclear. CDR1 is MNHNS and CDR2 is SASEGT in the germline V gene. The CDR3 is 13 amino acids. The V end was cut by 5 bases, the J end by 2 bases, with 9 bases between. CDR3 loop: CASSIRENYGYTF. CDR3 DNA sequence: TGTGCCAGCAGTATCCGGGAGAACTATGGCTACACCTTC.

This clonotype showed up many times. The CDR3 DNA follows: TGCGCCAGCAGCGCACAGGAAAGGACCTCAGATACGCAGTATTTT. Translation: CASSAQERTSDTQYF. This chain connects TRBV5-1 to TRBJ2-3; a weak D match, TRBD1 (5 bases). The CDR3 covers 15 residues. Between the trimmed V and J ends, which lost 4 bases and 4 bases, there was a span of 16 bases. Germline lookup yields CDR1 SGHRS and CDR2 YFSETQ.

The chain carries TRBV10-2 and TRBJ1-5, with 7 bases aligning to TRBD1. This CDR3 comprises 13 residues. The germline CDR1 and CDR2 sequences are WSHSY and SAAADI. V was clipped by 3 bases and J by 5 bases; unmatched bases: 1. The CDR3 region has the DNA TGCGCCAGCAGTGAAAGGGGGCATCAGCCCCAGCATTTT. This gives the protein CASSERGHQPQHF.